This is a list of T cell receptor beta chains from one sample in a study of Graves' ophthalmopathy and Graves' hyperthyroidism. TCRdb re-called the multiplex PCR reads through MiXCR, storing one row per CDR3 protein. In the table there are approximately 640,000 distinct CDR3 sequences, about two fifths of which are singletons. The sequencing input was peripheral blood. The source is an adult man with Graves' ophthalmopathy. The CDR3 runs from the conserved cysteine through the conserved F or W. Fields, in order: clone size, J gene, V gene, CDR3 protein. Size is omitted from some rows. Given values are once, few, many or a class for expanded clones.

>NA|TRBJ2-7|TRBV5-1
CASRPSRGLTYEQYF
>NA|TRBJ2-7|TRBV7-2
CASSQGLAISYEQYF
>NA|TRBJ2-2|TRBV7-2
CASSQTPGELLF
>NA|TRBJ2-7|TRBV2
CASSLRGAPSPDEQYF
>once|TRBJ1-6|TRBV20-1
CSAKDRNYNSPLHF
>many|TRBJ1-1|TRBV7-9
CASSPGGGLNTEAFF
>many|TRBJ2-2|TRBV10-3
CAIAASGRTTGELFF
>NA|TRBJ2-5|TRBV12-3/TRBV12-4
CASSSGGAKDGETQYF
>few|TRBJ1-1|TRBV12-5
CASGLGPTRRLNTEAFF
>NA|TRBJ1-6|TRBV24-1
CATRTDSPLHF
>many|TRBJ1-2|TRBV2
CASSEIGGTGGYGYTF
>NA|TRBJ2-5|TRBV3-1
CASSQDNSWYPPETQYF
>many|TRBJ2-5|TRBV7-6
CASSRGAVVQETQYF
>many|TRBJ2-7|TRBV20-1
CSAAREEGYEQYF
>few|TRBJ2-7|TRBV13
CASIPGTGGTYEQYF
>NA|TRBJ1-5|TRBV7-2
CASSLAGVDEQPQHF
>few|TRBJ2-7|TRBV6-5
CASSEWRGALGQYF
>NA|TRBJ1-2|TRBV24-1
CATSPKGKGRVGYTF
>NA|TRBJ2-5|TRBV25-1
CASSESGDGGEWTQYF
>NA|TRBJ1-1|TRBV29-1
CSESGRNTEAFF
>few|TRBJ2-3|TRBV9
CASSVGSNTDTQYF
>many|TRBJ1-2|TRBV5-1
CASSFSDANYGYTF
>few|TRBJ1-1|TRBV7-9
CASSPHTRANTEAFF
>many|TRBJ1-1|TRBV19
CASKTQTAQMNTEAFF
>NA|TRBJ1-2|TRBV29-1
CSVVQGSGYTF
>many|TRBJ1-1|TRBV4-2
CASSQGREQREAFF
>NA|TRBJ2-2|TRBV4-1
CASSQEGSANTGELFF
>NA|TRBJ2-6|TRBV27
CAGVSGANVLTF
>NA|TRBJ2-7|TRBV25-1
CASSGAPAYEQYF
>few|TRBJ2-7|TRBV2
CASSPPGGPTEQYF
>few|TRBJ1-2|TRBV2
CASSSRQGWGYGYTF
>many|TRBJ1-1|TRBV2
CASSGGLPNTEAFF
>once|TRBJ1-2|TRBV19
CASSIRGWGEGYSF
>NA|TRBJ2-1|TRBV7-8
CASSPDRGNEQFF
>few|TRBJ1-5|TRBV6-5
CASKGSNSNQPQHF
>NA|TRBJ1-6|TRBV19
CASSHRGEGSPLHF
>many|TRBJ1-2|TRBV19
CASRTQGFGYTF
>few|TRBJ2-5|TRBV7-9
CASSHDLAGGQETQYF
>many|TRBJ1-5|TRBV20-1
CSARPGVHSNQPQHF
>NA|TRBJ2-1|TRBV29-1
CSVTIAGDEQFF
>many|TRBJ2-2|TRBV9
CASSVGGQTGELFF
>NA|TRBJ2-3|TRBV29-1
CSGLGLAGGADTQYF
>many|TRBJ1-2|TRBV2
CASSEGSGVQYGYTF
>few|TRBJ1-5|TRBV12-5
CASGLSPINQPQHF
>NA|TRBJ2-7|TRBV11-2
CASSFLGQRDYEQYF
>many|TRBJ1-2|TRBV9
CASSSEPTGFKF
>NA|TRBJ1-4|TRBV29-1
CSVVRVAEELFF